This is a list of T cell receptor beta chains from one sample in a study of cytomegalovirus exposure and HLA in healthy donors. Using immunoSEQ multiplex PCR, the repertoire was profiled, and TCRdb retains in-frame clones only, with some absent. This sample has roughly 81,000 clones, with about three quarters found just once. The source material was PBMCs. The receptors stem from a boy aged 5-17 years in good health and CMV-seronegative. CDR3s include the opening cysteine and the closing phenylalanine or tryptophan. Each record gives: D gene, V gene, clone size, J gene, CDR3 DNA, CDR3 protein. A D gene is named only where the DNA matches it firmly. Not every row has a clone size; where given, it reads once, few, many or a size class.

D gene: TRBD1; V gene: TRBV4-1; clone size: few; J gene: TRBJ2-1; CDR3 DNA: TGCGCCAGCAGCCAAGAAGGGGACAGGAACAATGAGCAGTTCTTC; CDR3 protein: CASSQEGDRNNEQFF
D gene: TRBD1; V gene: TRBV5-1; clone size: -; J gene: TRBJ2-1; CDR3 DNA: TGCGCCAGCAGCCTGGGACAGGAGCCTGAGCAGTTCTTC; CDR3 protein: CASSLGQEPEQFF
D gene: TRBD2; V gene: TRBV4-1; clone size: -; J gene: TRBJ2-1; CDR3 DNA: TGCGCCAGCAGCCGCACCGGGACTAGCTACGGTGAGCAGTTCTTC; CDR3 protein: CASSRTGTSYGEQFF
D gene: TRBD2; V gene: TRBV7-2; clone size: -; J gene: TRBJ2-2; CDR3 DNA: TGTGCCAGCAGCTTCCGAGAGGGGGGACTAGCGGGAACCGGGGAGCTGTTTTTT; CDR3 protein: CASSFREGGLAGTGELFF
D gene: TRBD1; V gene: TRBV9; clone size: -; J gene: TRBJ2-7; CDR3 DNA: TGTGCCAGCAGCGTAGGAGGGACAGGTAGCGACGAGCAGTACTTC; CDR3 protein: CASSVGGTGSDEQYF
D gene: TRBD1; V gene: TRBV5-1; clone size: -; J gene: TRBJ2-7; CDR3 DNA: TGCGCCAGCAGCTTGGAAATGGGACAGGGGTCCTACGAGCAGTACTTC; CDR3 protein: CASSLEMGQGSYEQYF
D gene: -; V gene: TRBV6-6; clone size: -; J gene: TRBJ2-7; CDR3 DNA: TGTGCCAGCAGTTACATTACAGATGGAGGCGAGCAGTACTTC; CDR3 protein: CASSYITDGGEQYF
D gene: TRBD2; V gene: TRBV5-6; clone size: -; J gene: TRBJ2-1; CDR3 DNA: TGTGCCAGCAGCTTAGAGCGGGACCCACGTCGCTCCTACAATGAGCAGTTCTTC; CDR3 protein: CASSLERDPRRSYNEQFF
D gene: -; V gene: TRBV23-1; clone size: -; J gene: TRBJ2-7; CDR3 DNA: TGCGCCAGCAGTCAATCTGATCGGGATCAGTACTTC; CDR3 protein: CASSQSDRDQYF
D gene: TRBD2; V gene: TRBV7-9; clone size: -; J gene: TRBJ2-4; CDR3 DNA: TGTGCCAGCAGCCGGAGCGGGGGGCAGGAAAACATTCAGTACTTC; CDR3 protein: CASSRSGGQENIQYF
D gene: TRBD2; V gene: TRBV5-4; clone size: -; J gene: TRBJ2-5; CDR3 DNA: TGTGCCAGCAGCTTGGGGGGACTAGCGGGGGGCAAAGAGACCCAGTACTTC; CDR3 protein: CASSLGGLAGGKETQYF